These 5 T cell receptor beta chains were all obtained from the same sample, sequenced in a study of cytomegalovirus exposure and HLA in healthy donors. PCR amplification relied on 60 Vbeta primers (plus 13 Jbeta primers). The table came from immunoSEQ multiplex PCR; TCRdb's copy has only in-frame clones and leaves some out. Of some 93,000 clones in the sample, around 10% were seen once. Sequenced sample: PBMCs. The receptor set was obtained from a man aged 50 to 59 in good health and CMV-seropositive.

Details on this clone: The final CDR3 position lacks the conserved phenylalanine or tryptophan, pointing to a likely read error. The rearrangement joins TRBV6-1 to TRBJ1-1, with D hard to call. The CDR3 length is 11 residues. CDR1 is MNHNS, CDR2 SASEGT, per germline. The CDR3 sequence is CASKRTSEAFV. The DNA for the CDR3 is TGTGCAAGCAAGCGGACTTCTGAAGCTTTCGTT.

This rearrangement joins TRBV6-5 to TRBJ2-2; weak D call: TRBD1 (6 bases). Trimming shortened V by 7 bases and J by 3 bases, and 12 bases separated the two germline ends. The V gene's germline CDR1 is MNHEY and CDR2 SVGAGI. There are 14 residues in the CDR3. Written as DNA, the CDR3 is TGTGCCAGCATGGGGGCGCGGGACACCGGGGAGCTGTTTTTT. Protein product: CASMGARDTGELFF.

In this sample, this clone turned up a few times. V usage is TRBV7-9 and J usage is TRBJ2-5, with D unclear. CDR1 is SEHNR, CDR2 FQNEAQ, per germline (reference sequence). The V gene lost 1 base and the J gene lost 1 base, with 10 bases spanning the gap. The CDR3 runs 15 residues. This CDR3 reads CASSLVAGPQETQYF. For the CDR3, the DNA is TGTGCCAGCAGCTTAGTGGCTGGGCCCCAAGAGACCCAGTACTTC.

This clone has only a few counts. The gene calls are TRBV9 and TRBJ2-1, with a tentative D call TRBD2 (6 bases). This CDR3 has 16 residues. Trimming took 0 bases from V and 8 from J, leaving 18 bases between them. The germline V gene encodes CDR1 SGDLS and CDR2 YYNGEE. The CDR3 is CASSVDLRVGGDEQFF. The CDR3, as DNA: TGTGCCAGCAGCGTAGATCTCAGGGTAGGAGGGGATGAGCAGTTCTTC.

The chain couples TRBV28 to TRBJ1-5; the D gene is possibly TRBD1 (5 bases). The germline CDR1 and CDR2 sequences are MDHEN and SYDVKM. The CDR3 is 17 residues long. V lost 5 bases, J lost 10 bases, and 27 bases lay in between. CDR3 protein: CASSGEDAGYQWDPQHF. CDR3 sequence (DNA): TGTGCCAGCAGTGGCGAAGACGCGGGGTATCAGTGGGACCCCCAGCATTTT.